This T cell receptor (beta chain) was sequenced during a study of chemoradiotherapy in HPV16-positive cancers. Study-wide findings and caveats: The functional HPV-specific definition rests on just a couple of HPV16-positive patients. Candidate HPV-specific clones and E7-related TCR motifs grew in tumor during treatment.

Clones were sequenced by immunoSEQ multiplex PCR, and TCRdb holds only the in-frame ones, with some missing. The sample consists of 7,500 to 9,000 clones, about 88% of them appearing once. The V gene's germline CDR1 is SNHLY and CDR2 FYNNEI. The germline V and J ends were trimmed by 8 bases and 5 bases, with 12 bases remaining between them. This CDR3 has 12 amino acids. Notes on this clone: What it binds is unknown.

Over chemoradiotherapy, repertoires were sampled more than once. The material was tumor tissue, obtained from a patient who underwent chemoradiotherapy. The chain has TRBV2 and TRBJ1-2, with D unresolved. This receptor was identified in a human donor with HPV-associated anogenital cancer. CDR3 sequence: CASWQVLYGYTF. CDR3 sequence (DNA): TGTGCCAGCTGGCAGGTCCTATATGGCTACACCTTC.